The source of this T cell receptor beta chain is a study of T cell clonality in common variable immunodeficiency. Profiled with immunoSEQ multiplex PCR; TCRdb holds only in-frame clones, not every one. The sample holds 50,000 to 55,000 clones, and no clone turns up only once. The CDR3 loop spans 15 amino acids. Germline lookup yields CDR1 KGHSH and CDR2 LQKENI. This clone turned up a few times. A junction boundary mismatches the germline segment, possibly from a read error. The read stops 3 residues short of the end of the CDR3; the missing end is completed from the germline J gene. This clonotype originated in a person aged 18 to 70 in good health. What was sequenced was peripheral blood mononuclear cells. The chain links TRBV18 to TRBJ1-1; weak D call: TRBD1 (5 bases). The CDR3 loop reads CANSPQGNLNTEAFF. CDR3 DNA (partial): TGTGCCAACTCACCGCAGGGCAACCTTAACACTGAA.